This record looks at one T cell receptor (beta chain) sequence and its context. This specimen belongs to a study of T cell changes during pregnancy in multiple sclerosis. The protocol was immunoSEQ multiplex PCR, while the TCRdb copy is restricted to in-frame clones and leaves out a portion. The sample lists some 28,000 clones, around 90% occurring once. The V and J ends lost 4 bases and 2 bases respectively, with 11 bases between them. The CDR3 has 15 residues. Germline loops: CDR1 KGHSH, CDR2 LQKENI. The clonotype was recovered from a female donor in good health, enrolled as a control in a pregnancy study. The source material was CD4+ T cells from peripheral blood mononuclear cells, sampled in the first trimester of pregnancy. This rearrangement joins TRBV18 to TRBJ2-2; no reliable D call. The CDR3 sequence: CASSQSQVNTGELFF. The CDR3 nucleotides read TGTGCCAGCTCACAAAGCCAGGTTAACACCGGGGAGCTGTTTTTT.